Each of the 9 T cell receptor beta chains below was sequenced from the same sample in a study of T cell responses to AZD1222 COVID-19 vaccine. Produced via immunoSEQ multiplex PCR; TCRdb's table is partial and in-frame only. The sample includes 130,000 to 150,000 clones, over 85% of them seen just once. The sequencing here drew on peripheral blood, taken on day 0 of AZD1222 vaccination. These receptors were taken from an adult in good health.

This chain joins TRBV5-4 and TRBJ1-2; 7 positions agree with TRBD1. V lost 4 bases, J lost 2 bases, and 8 bases stayed unmatched. Per germline, CDR1 SGHNT and CDR2 YYREEE (reference sequence). The CDR3 is made up of 15 amino acids. CDR3: CASSPGGQLNYGYTF. CDR3 coding DNA: TGTGCCAGCAGCCCGGGGGGACAGCTGAACTATGGCTACACCTTC.

The genes are TRBV18 and TRBJ1-5; D unresolved. Per germline, CDR1 KGHSH and CDR2 LQKENI. V dropped 1 base and J dropped 7 bases, with 14 bases sitting between them. This CDR3 comprises 15 residues. In nucleotides, the CDR3 is TGTGCCAGCTCACCACAAACGGGGTCCCGGCAGCCCCAGCATTTT. Protein: CASSPQTGSRQPQHF.

The V call is TRBV2, the J call TRBJ1-1; perhaps TRBD1 as D (5 bases). The CDR3 contains 12 residues. Trimming took off 10 bases at V and 0 bases at J, with 9 bases between the two ends. The germline gives CDR1 SNHLY, CDR2 FYNNEI. Written as DNA, the CDR3 is TGTGCCACCAGACAGATGAACACTGAAGCTTTCTTT. Translated, it gives CATRQMNTEAFF.

The chain links TRBV12-5 to TRBJ2-7; D perhaps matches TRBD2 (6 bases). V was shortened by 2 bases and J by 4 bases, with 15 bases between the two germline ends. This CDR3 is built from 15 residues. Germline V gene lookup returns CDR1 LGHNT and CDR2 FRNRAP. The CDR3 nucleotides are TGTGCTAGTGGTTTGCCGGGAGCAGATCGGTACGAGCAGTACTTC. This translates into CASGLPGADRYEQYF.

The chain carries TRBV1 and TRBJ2-7; the table's D gene call, TRBD2, was not cross checked with the DNA. TRBV1 is a pseudogene locus. The CDR3 totals 18 residues. In DNA, the CDR3 is TGCACCAGCAGCCAAGGTAGACTAGCGGGACAGCTAGACGACGAGCAGTACTTC. The encoded protein is CTSSQGRLAGQLDDEQYF.

This chain uses TRBV9 with TRBJ2-6, with TRBD1 matching 7 bases. The CDR3 runs to 18 residues. J was trimmed by 0 bases and V by 1 base; bases with no gene match: 7. Germline CDR1 and CDR2: SGDLS and YYNGEE. The CDR3 coding sequence is TGTGCCAGCAGCGTAAGTGGGACAGTCCTCTCTGGGGCCAACGTCCTGACTTTC. This sequence encodes CASSVSGTVLSGANVLTF.

The rearrangement joins TRBV9 to TRBJ2-7; 10 bases map to TRBD1. The CDR3 is 14 residues long. Per germline, CDR1 SGDLS and CDR2 YYNGEE. The V segment lost 3 bases and the J segment 5 bases; nucleotides outside the gene matches: 5. This CDR3 reads CASSAGGQGNEQYF. CDR3 DNA: TGTGCCAGCAGCGCGGGGGGACAGGGGAACGAGCAGTACTTC.

This clone has a single count. This chain uses TRBV28 with TRBJ1-5; 7 bases line up with TRBD1. CDR1 is MDHEN and CDR2 is SYDVKM in the germline V gene. The CDR3 has 13 residues. V lost 7 bases, J lost 3 bases, and 3 bases stayed unmatched. CDR3 DNA: TGTGCCAGCACGGACAGGCACAATCAGCCCCAGCATTTT. It codes for CASTDRHNQPQHF.

This chain connects TRBV28 to TRBJ2-4; a weak D match, TRBD1 (6 bases). The germline CDR1 and CDR2 sequences are MDHEN and SYDVKM. Trimming pared 3 bases from V and 0 bases from J, leaving 12 bases between. The CDR3 is made up of 16 amino acids. The chain's CDR3 is CASSLGDNLAKNIQYF. CDR3 bases: TGTGCCAGCAGTTTGGGGGACAACCTAGCCAAAAACATTCAGTACTTC.